Below are 9 T cell receptor beta chains sequenced from a single sample in a study of beta chain features in type 1 diabetes. Study-wide findings and caveats: There was a moderate but significant shortening of TCRB CDR3s in all four CD4+ subsets of Type 1 diabetes patients.

The authors reverse transcribed all of the isolated RNA, so sequencing captured expressed TCRB transcripts. Here immunoSEQ multiplex PCR was the method, and the copy in TCRdb shows in-frame clones only, minus some. This repertoire shows approximately 15,000 clones, approximately 79% found once; its top ten account for less than 0.4%. The antigens for these receptors are not known. The sample was stem cell memory CD4+ T cells from blood. All receptors derive from a woman under 30 with type 1 diabetes.

V usage is TRBV5-1 and J usage is TRBJ2-4, with a possible D match to TRBD2 (5 bases). The V and J ends lost 0 bases and 6 bases respectively, with 10 bases between them. The CDR3 runs 14 residues. CDR1 is SGHRS, CDR2 YFSETQ, per germline. CDR3 bases: TGCGCCAGCAGCTTGGTGTCCGCGGGAAACATTCAGTACTTC. Protein: CASSLVSAGNIQYF.

The V and J genes are TRBV28 and TRBJ1-5; D possibly corresponds to TRBD1 (6 bases). Germline CDR1 MDHEN, CDR2 SYDVKM. Deletions cut 4 bases from V and 7 bases from J, with 17 bases between. There are 15 residues in the CDR3. CDR3 residues: CASSSGARGHQPQHF. The DNA for the CDR3 is TGTGCCAGCAGTTCCGGCGCCAGGGGACACCAGCCCCAGCATTTT.

This clone was detected a few times. The genes are TRBV7-9 and TRBJ2-1, with D tentatively TRBD1 (5 bases). The ends were cut back, 5 bases at V and 4 bases at J, with 12 bases in the middle. Per germline, CDR1 SEHNR and CDR2 FQNEAQ (reference sequence). The CDR3 spans 14 residues. The CDR3 here is CASSRLGDYNEQFF. The CDR3 DNA reads as TGTGCCAGCAGCCGTTTAGGGGATTACAATGAGCAGTTCTTC.

This chain joins TRBV7-2 and TRBJ2-3; possibly TRBD1 for D (6 bases). V gave up 0 bases and J gave up 1 base, with 8 bases separating them. The CDR3 length is 15 residues. Germline loops: CDR1 SGHTA, CDR2 FQGNSA. The CDR3 reads CASSLASGGTDTQYF. CDR3 bases: TGTGCCAGCAGCTTAGCGTCAGGGGGCACAGATACGCAGTATTTT.

The chain recombines TRBV18 with TRBJ1-1, with 8 bases matching TRBD1. From germline, CDR1 is KGHSH and CDR2 LQKENI. The trim removed 1 base at V and 11 bases at J, leaving 3 bases unmatched. This CDR3 is built from 12 residues. Here the CDR3 DNA reads TGTGCCAGCTCACCACTCGACAGGGGCGCTTTCTTT. This translates into CASSPLDRGAFF.

The chain couples TRBV29-1 to TRBJ2-3; a weak D match, TRBD2 (5 bases). The CDR3 is 14 residues long. V lost 0 bases, J lost 5 bases, and 12 bases lay in between. CDR1 is SQVTM and CDR2 is ANQGSEA in the germline V gene. Here the CDR3 reads CSVEDPLGRDTQYF. The CDR3 nucleotides read TGCAGCGTTGAAGATCCCCTGGGGAGAGATACGCAGTATTTT.

This chain uses TRBV2 with TRBJ1-5; D is uncertain. Germline loops: CDR1 SNHLY, CDR2 FYNNEI. The V and J ends lost 3 bases and 5 bases respectively, with 11 bases between them. The CDR3 runs to 14 residues. The CDR3 here is CASSDTRADQPQHF. The CDR3 nucleotides are TGTGCCAGCAGTGACACTAGGGCAGATCAGCCCCAGCATTTT.

The rearrangement joins TRBV2 to TRBJ2-3; 7 nucleotides agree with TRBD2. In germline, CDR1 is SNHLY, CDR2 FYNNEI. The CDR3 sequence is 14 residues long. V gave up 7 bases and J gave up 3 bases; unmatched junction bases: 7. The CDR3 DNA sequence: TGTGCCAGCACCCCCCGGGGGGTAACAGATACGCAGTATTTT. This gives the protein CASTPRGVTDTQYF.

The J gene is TRBJ2-3, the V gene TRBV5-1; the match to TRBD2 covers 14 bases. CDR3 size: 15 residues. Germline-derived CDR1 and CDR2 are SGHRS and YFSETQ. Losses at the gene ends were 4 bases for V and 4 bases for J; bases not matched to a gene: 2. CDR3 loop: CASSPGLAGADTQYF. The CDR3 DNA follows: TGCGCCAGCAGCCCGGGACTAGCGGGAGCAGATACGCAGTATTTT.